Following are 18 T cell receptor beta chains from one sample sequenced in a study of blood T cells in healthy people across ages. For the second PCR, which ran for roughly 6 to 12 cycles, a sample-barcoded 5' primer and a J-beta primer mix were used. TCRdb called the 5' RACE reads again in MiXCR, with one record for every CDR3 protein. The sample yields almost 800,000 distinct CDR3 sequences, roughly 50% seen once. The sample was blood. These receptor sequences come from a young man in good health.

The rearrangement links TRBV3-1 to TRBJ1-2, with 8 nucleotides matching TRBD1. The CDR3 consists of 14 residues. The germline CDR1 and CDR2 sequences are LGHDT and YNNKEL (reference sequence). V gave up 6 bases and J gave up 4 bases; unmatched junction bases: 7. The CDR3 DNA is TGTGCCAGCAGTGGACAGGGAGGAGTCTATGGCTACACCTTC. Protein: CASSGQGGVYGYTF.

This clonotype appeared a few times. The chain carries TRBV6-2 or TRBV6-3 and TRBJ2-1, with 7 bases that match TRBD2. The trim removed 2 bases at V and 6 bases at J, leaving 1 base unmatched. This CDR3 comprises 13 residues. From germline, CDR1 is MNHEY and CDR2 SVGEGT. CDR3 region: CASSYGGVNEQFF. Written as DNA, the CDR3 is TGTGCCAGCAGTTACGGGGGGGTCAATGAGCAGTTCTTC.

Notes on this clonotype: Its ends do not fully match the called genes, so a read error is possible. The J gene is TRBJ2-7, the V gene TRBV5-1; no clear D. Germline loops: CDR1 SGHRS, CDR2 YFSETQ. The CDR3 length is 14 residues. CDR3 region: CASSLRVGPYEQNF. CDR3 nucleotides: TGCGCCAGCAGCTTGAGGGTAGGGCCCTACGAGCAGAACTTC.

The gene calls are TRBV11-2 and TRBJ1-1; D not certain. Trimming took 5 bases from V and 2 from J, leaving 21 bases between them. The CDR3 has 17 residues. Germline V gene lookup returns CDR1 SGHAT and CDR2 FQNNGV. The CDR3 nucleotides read TGTGCCAGCAGCCCGACCTGGCGGGGAAGGGAAAACACTGAAGCTTTCTTT. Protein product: CASSPTWRGRENTEAFF.

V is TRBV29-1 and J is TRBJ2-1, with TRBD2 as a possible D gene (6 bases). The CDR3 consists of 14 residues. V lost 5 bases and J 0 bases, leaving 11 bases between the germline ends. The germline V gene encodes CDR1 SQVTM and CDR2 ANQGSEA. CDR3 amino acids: CSVLAESSYNEQFF. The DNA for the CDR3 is TGCAGCGTTTTAGCGGAGAGCTCCTACAATGAGCAGTTCTTC.

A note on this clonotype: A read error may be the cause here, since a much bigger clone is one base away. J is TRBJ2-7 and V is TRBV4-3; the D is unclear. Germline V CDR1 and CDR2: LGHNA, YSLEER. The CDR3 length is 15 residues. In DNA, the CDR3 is TGCGCCAGCAGCCAAGATCTAGGAAGCTCCTACAAGCAGTACTTC. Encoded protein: CASSQDLGSSYKQYF.

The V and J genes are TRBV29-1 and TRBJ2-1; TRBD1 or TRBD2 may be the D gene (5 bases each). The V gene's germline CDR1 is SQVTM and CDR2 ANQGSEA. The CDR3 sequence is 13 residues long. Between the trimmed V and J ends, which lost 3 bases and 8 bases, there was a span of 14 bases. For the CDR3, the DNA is TGCAGCGTTGAGTGGGGGAATGGCGATGAGCAGTTCTTC. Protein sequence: CSVEWGNGDEQFF.

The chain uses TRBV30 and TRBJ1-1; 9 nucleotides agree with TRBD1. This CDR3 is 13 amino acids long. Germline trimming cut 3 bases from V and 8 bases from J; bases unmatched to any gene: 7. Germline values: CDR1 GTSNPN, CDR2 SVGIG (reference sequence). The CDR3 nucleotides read TGTGCCTGGAGGGACAGGGGATTACCCGAAGCTTTCTTT. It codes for CAWRDRGLPEAFF.

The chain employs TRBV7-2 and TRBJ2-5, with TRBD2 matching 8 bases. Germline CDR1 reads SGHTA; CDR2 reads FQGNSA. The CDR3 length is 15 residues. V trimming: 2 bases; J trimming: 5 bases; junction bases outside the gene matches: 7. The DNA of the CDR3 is TGTGCCAGCAGCTTAACGGGGGGGCGCGGGGAGACCCAGTACTTC. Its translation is CASSLTGGRGETQYF.

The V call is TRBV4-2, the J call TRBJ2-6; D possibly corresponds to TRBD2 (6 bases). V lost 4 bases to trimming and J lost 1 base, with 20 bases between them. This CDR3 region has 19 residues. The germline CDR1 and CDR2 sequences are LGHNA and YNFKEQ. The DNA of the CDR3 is TGTGCCAGCAGCCGGAGCCGGGACTCCCCACGATCTGGGGCCAACGTCCTGACTTTC. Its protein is CASSRSRDSPRSGANVLTF.

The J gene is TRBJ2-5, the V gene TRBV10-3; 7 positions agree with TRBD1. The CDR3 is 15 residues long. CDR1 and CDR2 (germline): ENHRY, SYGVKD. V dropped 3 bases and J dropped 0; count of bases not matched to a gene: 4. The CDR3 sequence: CAISDKDRYQETQYF. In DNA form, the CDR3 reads TGTGCCATCAGTGACAAGGACAGGTACCAAGAGACCCAGTACTTC.

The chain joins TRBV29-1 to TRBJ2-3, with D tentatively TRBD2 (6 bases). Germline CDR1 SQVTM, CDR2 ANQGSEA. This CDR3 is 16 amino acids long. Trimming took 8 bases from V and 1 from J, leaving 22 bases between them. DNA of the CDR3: TGCAGCACATCGGGGGAGGCGGGTCGTGGCACAGATACGCAGTATTTT. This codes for CSTSGEAGRGTDTQYF.

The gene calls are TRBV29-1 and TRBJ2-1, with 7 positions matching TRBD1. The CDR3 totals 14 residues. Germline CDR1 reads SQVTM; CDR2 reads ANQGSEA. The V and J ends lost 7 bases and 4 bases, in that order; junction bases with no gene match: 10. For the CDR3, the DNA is TGCAGCGGGATCGGGGACAGCCCGTACAATGAGCAGTTCTTC. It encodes CSGIGDSPYNEQFF.

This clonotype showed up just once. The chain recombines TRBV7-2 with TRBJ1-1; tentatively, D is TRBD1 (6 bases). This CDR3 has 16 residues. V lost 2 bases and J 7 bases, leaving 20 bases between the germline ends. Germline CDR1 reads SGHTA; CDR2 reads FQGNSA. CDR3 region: CASSLYTVGGADEAFF. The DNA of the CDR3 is TGTGCCAGCAGCTTATACACCGTCGGGGGGGCCGATGAAGCTTTCTTT.

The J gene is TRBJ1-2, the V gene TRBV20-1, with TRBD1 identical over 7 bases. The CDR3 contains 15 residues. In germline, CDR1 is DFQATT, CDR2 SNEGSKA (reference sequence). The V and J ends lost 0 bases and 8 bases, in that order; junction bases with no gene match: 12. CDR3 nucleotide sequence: TGCAGTGCTAGAGATGTTACAGGGGCCAACTGGGGCTACACCTTC. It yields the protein CSARDVTGANWGYTF.

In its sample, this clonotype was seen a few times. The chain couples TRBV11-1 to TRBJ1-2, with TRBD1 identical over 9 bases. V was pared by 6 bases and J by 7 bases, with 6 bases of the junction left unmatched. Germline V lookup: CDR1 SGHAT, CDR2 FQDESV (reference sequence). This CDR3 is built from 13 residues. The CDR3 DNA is TGTGCCAGCAGTTATACAGGGGGCGGTGGCTACACCTTC. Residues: CASSYTGGGGYTF.

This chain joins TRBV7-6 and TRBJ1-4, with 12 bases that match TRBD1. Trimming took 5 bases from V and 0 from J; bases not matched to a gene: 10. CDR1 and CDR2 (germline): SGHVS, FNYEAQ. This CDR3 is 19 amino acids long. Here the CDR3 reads CASSRSRDRGLATNEKLFF. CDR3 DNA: TGTGCCAGCAGCAGAAGCCGGGACAGGGGGCTTGCAACTAATGAAAAACTGTTTTTT.

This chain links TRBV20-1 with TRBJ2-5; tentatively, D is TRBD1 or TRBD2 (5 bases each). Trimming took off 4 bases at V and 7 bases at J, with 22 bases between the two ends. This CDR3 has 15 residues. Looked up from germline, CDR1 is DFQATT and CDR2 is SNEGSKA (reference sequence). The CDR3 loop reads CSATTGDLLVGTQYF. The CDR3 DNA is TGCAGTGCTACAACCGGGGACCTTCTCGTTGGGACCCAGTACTTC.